This TCR beta chain was observed in a study of blood T cells in healthy people across ages. For this clonotype: The junction departs from the called germline gene at one end, perhaps through a read error.

A sample-barcoded 5' primer and a J-beta primer mix were used in a second PCR of roughly 7 to 12 cycles. MiXCR, run by TCRdb on the 5' RACE reads, gives a single entry per CDR3 protein. The table records some 560,000 distinct CDR3 sequences, around 27% of them present only once. Germline values: CDR1 SEHNR, CDR2 FQNEAQ (reference sequence). The CDR3 runs to 18 residues. These data were also reused for a study on T cells of mothers and their children. That investigation notes: Unrelated pairs and related pairs have their TCR recombination output shaped similarly by thymic selection.

The sequenced material came from blood. V and J are TRBV7-9 and TRBJ2-5; TRBD2 matches 8 bases. The clonotype was recovered from a boy aged 2-15 years in good health. This CDR3 is CASSLALGSGESQETQCF. Here the CDR3 DNA reads TGTGCCAGCAGCTTAGCCCTAGGTAGCGGGGAGTCGCAAGAGACCCAGTGCTTC.